The clone carrying this TCR beta chain was observed many times. The antigen is not known. The authors extracted at least 6 micrograms of total RNA per sample. These data come from a study of blood T cells in healthy people across ages. Then a second PCR, running about 6 to 12 cycles, was carried out with a sample-barcoded 5' primer and a J-beta primer mix. Every cDNA molecule carried a tag from a template-switch adaptor bearing 12 random nucleotides. TCRdb analysed the 5' RACE reads with MiXCR anew, one entry per CDR3 protein. The sample shows some 890,000 distinct CDR3 sequences, about 28% of them seen only once. Study-wide findings and caveats: Whereas aged donors had fewer naive CD4+ cells, long-lived donors had more of them and higher diversity.

The same sample was also used in a study of T cells of mothers and their children.

This clonotype was obtained from a woman aged 40 to 50 in good health. The specimen sequenced was blood.

CDR3 nucleotides: TGCGCCAGCAGCTTGGATGGCGGGGCGACTTATGGCTACACCTTC. Its protein is CASSLDGGATYGYTF. The chain uses TRBV5-1 and TRBJ1-2; D is possibly TRBD1 (5 bases). Germline V CDR1 and CDR2: SGHRS, YFSETQ. V gave up 0 bases and J gave up 5 bases, with 14 bases separating them. This CDR3 region has 15 residues.